These 27 T cell receptor beta chains share one sample of origin, sequenced in a study of blood T cells in healthy people across ages. The use of a sample-barcoded 5' primer and a J-beta primer mix characterized a second PCR of roughly 6 to 11 cycles. TCRdb fed the 5' RACE reads into MiXCR, producing one record per CDR3 protein. The table includes around 870,000 distinct CDR3 sequences, more than 25% detected once. Sample: blood. The receptors shown here come from a woman of 80 years or more in good health.

This clonotype was seen more than once but under ten times. The V gene is TRBV11-1, the J gene TRBJ2-5; the D call may be TRBD1 or TRBD2 (6 bases each). Trimming took off 5 bases at V and 1 base at J, with 14 bases between the two ends. The CDR3 totals 15 residues. CDR1 and CDR2 (germline): SGHAT, FQDESV (reference sequence). The CDR3 sequence: CASSPLRGLQETQYF. The CDR3 DNA follows: TGTGCCAGCAGCCCACTCAGGGGACTCCAAGAGACCCAGTACTTC.

The chain employs TRBV6-2 or TRBV6-3 and TRBJ2-4, with D unresolved. Germline V CDR1 and CDR2: MNHEY, SVGEGT. The CDR3 is 13 residues long. Written as DNA, the CDR3 is TGTGCAGGCAGTTACTTGGTCAAAAACATTCAGTACTTC. Amino acid sequence: CAGSYLVKNIQYF.

This clonotype was counted at least ten times. The gene calls are TRBV7-2 and TRBJ1-5, with 7 bases lining up with TRBD1. The V and J ends lost 5 bases and 2 bases, in that order; junction bases with no gene match: 9. The CDR3 has 16 residues. The germline gives CDR1 SGHTA, CDR2 FQGNSA. CDR3 sequence reads: CASSPSRGQGNQPQHF. DNA for the CDR3: TGTGCCAGCAGCCCATCGCGAGGACAGGGCAATCAGCCCCAGCATTTT.

This clonotype was detected many times. The chain joins TRBV20-1 to TRBJ2-7; TRBD2 might be the D (6 bases). The CDR3 has 14 residues. Germline CDR1 DFQATT, CDR2 SNEGSKA (reference sequence). Trimming stripped 5 bases from V and 0 bases from J, with 14 bases between. The CDR3 DNA is TGCAGTGCTCTTCAGGGACTGGACTCCTACGAGCAGTACTTC. Residues: CSALQGLDSYEQYF.

This clonotype was observed a handful of times. The chain combines TRBV28 with TRBJ1-3; no reliable D call. V lost 3 bases, J lost 0 bases, and 18 bases lay in between. Germline loops: CDR1 MDHEN, CDR2 SYDVKM. CDR3 length: 18 residues. The CDR3 loop is CASSLVLQRRLSGNTIYF. DNA of the CDR3: TGTGCCAGCAGTTTGGTTCTACAGCGACGCCTCTCTGGAAACACCATATATTTT.

The V gene is TRBV7-2, the J gene TRBJ2-1; 11 nucleotides agree with TRBD2. Germline CDR1 SGHTA, CDR2 FQGNSA. V lost 3 bases to trimming and J lost 7 bases; unmatched junction nucleotides: 8. The CDR3 loop spans 16 amino acids. CDR3 nucleotides: TGTGCCAGCAGCTTGAAGACTAGCGGGGATACTAATGAGCAGTTCTTC. It codes for CASSLKTSGDTNEQFF.

This clonotype was recorded a few times. This chain connects TRBV18 to TRBJ1-2; TRBD1 might be the D (5 bases). The CDR3 contains 15 residues. Germline V gene sequence: CDR1 KGHSH, CDR2 LQKENI. Trimming pared 1 base from V and 0 bases from J, leaving 9 bases between. CDR3 nucleotide sequence: TGTGCCAGCTCACCACAACGGGACTCTAACTATGGCTACACCTTC. Translated, it gives CASSPQRDSNYGYTF. Full variable domain (remainder filled in from reference TRBV18 and TRBJ1-2): NAGVMQNPRHLVRRRGQEARLRCSPMKGHSHVYWYRQLPEEGLKFMVYLQKENIIDESGMPKERFSAEFPKEGPSILRIQQVVRGDSAAYFCASSPQRDSNYGYTFGSGTRLTVV.

A remark on this clonotype: A clone one base away is much larger, so this may be a read error. V usage is TRBV7-6 and J usage is TRBJ2-3, with TRBD2 as a possible D gene (5 bases). CDR1 is SGHVS, CDR2 FNYEAQ, per germline. CDR3 size: 15 residues. CDR3 bases: TGTGTCAGCAGCTTAGCGAGGCTGTTCACAGATACGCAGTATTTT. It specifies CVSSLARLFTDTQYF.

This clonotype was found a few times. At one of its ends the junction is not consistent with the germline gene, which may arise from a read error. The chain carries TRBV12-3 or TRBV12-4 and TRBJ1-4, with D tentatively TRBD1 (5 bases). The CDR3 has 15 amino acids. CDR3 DNA sequence: TGTGCCAGCAGTTTTGCCGGGGCGGATAATGAAAAACGGTTTTTT. Translation: CASSFAGADNEKRFF.

Points on this clonotype: With a much larger clone just one base away, this may be a read error. The chain recombines TRBV5-1 with TRBJ2-5; weak D call: TRBD2 (6 bases). Germline loops: CDR1 SGHRS, CDR2 YFSETQ. V lost 0 bases to trimming and J lost 11 bases, with 14 bases between them. The CDR3 extends over 13 amino acids. CDR3 region: CASSLGSVGGQYF. CDR3 in DNA: TGCGCCAGCAGCTTGGGGTCAGTGGGAGGTCAGTACTTC.

This clonotype was recorded at least ten times. V gene TRBV7-2 combines with J gene TRBJ2-7; 12 bases map to TRBD2. This CDR3 spans 18 amino acids. Germline CDR1 reads SGHTA; CDR2 reads FQGNSA. Germline trimming cut 3 bases from V and 1 base from J; bases unmatched to any gene: 10. The CDR3 loop is CASSLRLAGDRASYEQYF. DNA of the CDR3: TGTGCCAGCAGCTTGAGACTAGCGGGGGACCGAGCTTCCTACGAGCAGTACTTC.

This clonotype was observed at least ten times. The genes are TRBV5-1 and TRBJ1-2, with TRBD1 matching over 10 bases. The germline V gene encodes CDR1 SGHRS and CDR2 YFSETQ. J was trimmed by 8 bases and V by 4 bases; bases with no gene match: 14. The CDR3 is 16 amino acids. CDR3 sequence: CASSGGWDRGVDGYTF. The CDR3 region has the DNA TGCGCCAGCAGCGGAGGTTGGGACAGGGGAGTAGACGGCTACACCTTC.

This clonotype has a count of ten or more. This CDR3 is CASSSPGLAGGGSTDTQYF. CDR3 DNA sequence: TGTGCCAGCAGCTCGCCCGGACTAGCGGGGGGAGGAAGCACAGATACGCAGTATTTT. The chain joins TRBV11-2 to TRBJ2-3, with 14 bases matching TRBD2. This CDR3 is built from 19 residues. V lost 4 bases to trimming and J lost 0 bases; unmatched junction nucleotides: 9. Germline CDR1 and CDR2: SGHAT and FQNNGV.

This chain links TRBV12-3 or TRBV12-4 with TRBJ2-5; 8 bases line up with TRBD2. Trimming removed 7 bases from V and 4 bases from J; junction bases left unmatched: 8. CDR3 length: 14 amino acids. DNA of the CDR3: TGTGCCAGCAACCGGGGGGGTTGGGGAGAGACCCAGTACTTC. This codes for CASNRGGWGETQYF.

This clonotype was recorded at least ten times. The chain recombines TRBV6-2 or TRBV6-3 with TRBJ2-3; D remains unclear. The CDR3 is 14 amino acids. The V gene's germline CDR1 is MNHEY and CDR2 SVGEGT. The V gene lost 0 bases and the J gene lost 2 bases, with 6 bases spanning the gap. The CDR3: CASSYSLDTDTQYF. DNA for the CDR3: TGTGCCAGCAGTTACTCCCTCGACACAGATACGCAGTATTTT.

The table lists this clonotype with many counts. The J gene is TRBJ2-7, the V gene TRBV5-1, with D possibly TRBD1 on 6 matching bases. Germline CDR1 SGHRS, CDR2 YFSETQ. CDR3 length equals 14 residues. V dropped 1 base and J dropped 5 bases, with 13 bases sitting between them. CDR3 sequence: CASSLFTGNNEQYF. DNA of the CDR3: TGCGCCAGCAGCTTGTTCACAGGGAATAACGAGCAGTACTTC. The whole variable domain, remainder taken from reference TRBV5-1 and TRBJ2-7, is KAGVTQTPRYLIKTRGQQVTLSCSPISGHRSVSWYQQTPGQGLQFLFEYFSETQRNKGNFPGRFSGRQFSNSRSEMNVSTLELGDSALYLCASSLFTGNNEQYFGPGTRLTVT.

To note about this clonotype: One base away lies a much larger clone, so this may be a sequencing read error. The genes are TRBV7-2 and TRBJ2-5, with 8 bases matching TRBD1. CDR1 and CDR2 from the germline V gene are SGHTA and FQGNSA. This CDR3 contains 14 residues. The CDR3 DNA follows: TGTGCCGGCAGCTGGGGACAGGCAACGGGAATCCAGTACTTC. It encodes CAGSWGQATGIQYF.

Comments on this clonotype: Since a much larger clone is just one base distant, this may be a read error. This chain connects TRBV6-5 to TRBJ2-3; 11 bases agree with TRBD2. This CDR3 is built from 17 residues. Trimming cost V 5 bases and J 0 bases; bases outside gene matches: 7. Germline V gives CDR1 MNHEY, CDR2 SVGAGI. As DNA, the CDR3 is TGTGCCAGCAGTGTACTAGCGGGGGCCTTGAGCACAGATACGCAGTATTTT. Translating it yields CASSVLAGALSTDTQYF.

This clonotype was seen at least ten times. CDR3: CASSRGAADEKLFF. CDR3 DNA sequence: TGTGCCAGCAGCCGGGGTGCGGCTGATGAAAAACTGTTTTTT. J is TRBJ1-4 and V is TRBV14; D is uncertain. CDR1 is SGHDN and CDR2 is FVKESK in the germline V gene. The ends were cut back, 4 bases at V and 6 bases at J, with 12 bases in the middle. The CDR3 runs to 14 residues.

This clonotype was seen at least ten times. This chain uses TRBV5-5 with TRBJ2-7, with a tentative D call TRBD2 (5 bases). Per germline, CDR1 SGHKS and CDR2 YYEKEE (reference sequence). Between the trimmed V and J ends, which lost 0 bases and 2 bases, there was a span of 9 bases. The CDR3 contains 14 residues. In nucleotides, the CDR3 is TGTGCCAGCAGCTTGGGGGTAGCGACCTACGAGCAGTACTTC. Its protein product is CASSLGVATYEQYF.

This clonotype was observed a handful of times. It may be a read error: a sequence one base away is much more abundant. The J gene is TRBJ2-1, the V gene TRBV5-5, with TRBD2 matching 11 bases. From germline, CDR1 is SGHKS and CDR2 YYEKEE (reference sequence). CDR3 size: 16 residues. CDR3 loop: CVSSLVSGGAKDEQFF. The CDR3 bases are TGTGTCAGCAGCTTGGTTAGCGGGGGGGCCAAGGATGAGCAGTTCTTC.

The rearrangement joins TRBV4-1 to TRBJ1-2, with no clear D. The CDR3 totals 16 residues. V dropped 2 bases and J dropped 2 bases, with 15 bases sitting between them. Germline lookup yields CDR1 MGHRA and CDR2 YSYEKL. DNA of the CDR3: TGCGCCAGCAGCCAACCGGCCGGTATAGGGAACTATGGCTACACCTTC. Protein product: CASSQPAGIGNYGYTF.

The CDR3 reads CATSSSGAQRSEQYF. The CDR3 nucleotides are TGTGCCACCTCATCGAGCGGGGCCCAAAGGTCCGAGCAGTACTTC. The gene calls are TRBV6-2 or TRBV6-3 and TRBJ2-7; 7 nucleotides align to TRBD2. CDR1 and CDR2 from the germline V gene are MNHEY and SVGEGT. CDR3 size: 15 residues. V shed 10 bases, J shed 6 bases, and the junction held 18 bases outside the gene matches.

Concerning this clonotype: This could be a read error, since a much larger clone is one nucleotide away. The rearrangement links TRBV4-2 to TRBJ2-5; D not certain. The closer fit of TRBJ2-7 to the DNA end suggests the J call may be wrong. CDR1 LGHNA and CDR2 YNFKEQ come from the germline V gene. The CDR3 has 17 amino acids. The DNA of the CDR3 is TGTGCCAGCAGCCAAGATTGGCCAGCGTCCATCTACAACGAGCAGTACTTC. Its translation is CASSQDWPASIYNEQYF.

This clonotype has a count of ten or more. The chain has TRBV20-1 and TRBJ1-2, with 7 bases aligning to TRBD1. V was clipped by 3 bases and J by 4 bases; unmatched bases: 8. The CDR3 consists of 14 residues. Germline assignment: CDR1 DFQATT and CDR2 SNEGSKA (reference sequence). DNA of the CDR3: TGCAGTGCTAGCCCAGGGACAGAGGGCTATGGCTACACCTTC. Its translation is CSASPGTEGYGYTF.

This clonotype was counted many times. This chain links TRBV5-1 with TRBJ2-1; D is undetermined. The CDR3 has 11 residues. Trimming stripped 7 bases from V and 8 bases from J, with 10 bases between. Germline loops: CDR1 SGHRS, CDR2 YFSETQ. In DNA form, the CDR3 reads TGCGCCAGCCCGATGGTCCATGAGCAGTTCTTC. Protein sequence: CASPMVHEQFF.

This clonotype was detected only a few times. The gene calls are TRBV20-1 and TRBJ2-5, with 12 bases that match TRBD1. The assigned J gene may be wrong: the sequence end matches TRBJ2-7 better. The CDR3 runs to 15 residues. Germline lookup yields CDR1 DFQATT and CDR2 SNEGSKA (reference sequence). CDR3 bases: TGCAGTGCTAGAGGGGTAGGGACAGGGGGCCTCGAGCAGTACTTC. This encodes CSARGVGTGGLEQYF.